These 30 T cell receptor beta chains originate from one sample sequenced in a study of chemoradiotherapy in HPV16-positive cancers. Assay: immunoSEQ multiplex PCR; the TCRdb copy retains only in-frame clones and omits some. The sample consists of roughly 14,000 clones, more than 75% of them appearing once. The source material was blood, sampled from a patient who underwent chemoradiotherapy. The source is a human donor with HPV-associated anogenital cancer.

This clone was observed once. The chain carries TRBV7-9 and TRBJ2-6; perhaps D is TRBD1 or TRBD2 (6 bases each). Looked up from germline, CDR1 is SEHNR and CDR2 is FQNEAQ (reference sequence). The V end lost 5 bases, the J end lost 0 bases, and 14 bases lay between the germline ends. This CDR3 has 17 residues. The CDR3 region is CASSPGAGYSGANVLTF. CDR3 coding DNA: TGTGCCAGCAGCCCGGGGGCCGGATACTCTGGGGCCAACGTCCTGACTTTC.

This clone was found once. J is TRBJ2-1 and V is TRBV7-9; D is unresolved. Per the germline V gene, CDR1 is SEHNR and CDR2 is FQNEAQ (reference sequence). V lost 2 bases to trimming and J lost 4 bases, with 12 bases between them. CDR3 length equals 15 residues. As DNA, the CDR3 is TGTGCCAGCAGCTTAAGCCGCTCGAGATACAATGAGCAGTTCTTC. As protein: CASSLSRSRYNEQFF.

CDR3 sequence reads: CAWSTEGQISNQPQHF. CDR3 in DNA: TGTGCCTGGAGTACCGAGGGACAGATTAGCAATCAGCCCCAGCATTTT. The chain uses TRBV30 and TRBJ1-5; 7 positions agree with TRBD1. The germline V gene has CDR1 GTSNPN and CDR2 SVGIG (reference sequence). The ends lost 2 bases at V and 0 bases at J; junction bases unmatched: 7. The CDR3 contains 16 residues.

V is TRBV29-1 and J is TRBJ2-3; D gene unclear. In germline, CDR1 is SQVTM, CDR2 ANQGSEA. CDR3 size: 14 residues. V dropped 4 bases and J dropped 4 bases, with 15 bases sitting between them. CDR3: CSVVSQTLADTQYF. The CDR3 DNA sequence: TGCAGCGTTGTCTCACAGACCCTAGCAGATACGCAGTATTTT.

The rearrangement uses TRBV6-1 and TRBJ2-7; D is undetermined. Trimming removed 7 bases from V and 2 bases from J, with 6 bases in between. The CDR3 is made up of 11 amino acids. Germline CDR1 and CDR2: MNHNS and SASEGT. The CDR3 region is CASKIAYEQYF. The DNA of the CDR3 is TGTGCCAGCAAAATTGCCTACGAGCAGTACTTC.

This clone appeared a single time. DNA for the CDR3: TGTGCCAGCAGAGGACAGGGAACCTACGAGCAGTACTTC. Residues: CASRGQGTYEQYF. The V gene is TRBV6-1, the J gene TRBJ2-7; TRBD1 matches at 8 bases. The V and J ends lost 6 bases and 2 bases, in that order; junction bases with no gene match: 3. CDR1 MNHNS and CDR2 SASEGT come from the germline V gene. The CDR3 covers 13 residues.

The V call is TRBV7-3, the J call TRBJ1-5, with D unresolved. Trimming cost V 0 bases and J 5 bases, with 5 bases left between them. This CDR3 comprises 13 residues. Germline V lookup: CDR1 SGHTA, CDR2 FQGTGA. The CDR3 DNA reads TGTGCCAGCAGCTTAACGATAGATCAGCCCCAGCATTTT. Its translation: CASSLTIDQPQHF.

The chain couples TRBV7-8 to TRBJ1-6; TRBD1 aligns across 9 bases. CDR3 length: 16 residues. J was trimmed by 9 bases and V by 5 bases; bases with no gene match: 11. Germline-derived CDR1 and CDR2 are SGHVS and FQNEAQ. The CDR3 DNA sequence: TGTGCCAGCAGCCACCGTCGGGACAGGGTCTCTTCACCCCTCCACTTT. This encodes CASSHRRDRVSSPLHF.

V is TRBV6-4 and J is TRBJ2-3, with 11 positions matching TRBD2. In germline, CDR1 is MRHNA, CDR2 SNTAGT. The CDR3 has 15 residues. J gave up 2 bases and V 3 bases, and 1 base lay outside the gene matches. CDR3 protein: CASSDSGGATDTQYF. CDR3 bases: TGTGCCAGCAGTGATAGCGGGGGGGCCACAGATACGCAGTATTTT.

The gene calls are TRBV11-3 and TRBJ2-7, with 9 bases fitting TRBD1. Germline CDR1 SGHNT, CDR2 YENEEA. The CDR3 loop spans 13 amino acids. J was trimmed by 7 bases and V by 3 bases; bases with no gene match: 4. This CDR3 reads CASSLGTGREQYF. In DNA, the CDR3 is TGTGCCAGCAGCTTGGGGACAGGGCGTGAGCAGTACTTC.

V usage is TRBV11-2 and J usage is TRBJ2-3; weak D call: TRBD2 (6 bases). Germline V lookup: CDR1 SGHAT, CDR2 FQNNGV. CDR3 length equals 11 residues. Trimming removed 5 bases at V and 7 bases at J, with 7 bases between. The CDR3 bases are TGTGCCAGCAGCGGAGGGAATACGCAGTATTTT. Translation gives CASSGGNTQYF.

This clone was observed a few times. The gene calls are TRBV19 and TRBJ1-4, with 8 bases matching TRBD1. The CDR3 runs 16 residues. Germline-derived CDR1 and CDR2 are LNHDA and SQIVND (reference sequence). The junction had 5 bases not matched to a gene; V was cut back by 5 bases and J by 0 bases. CDR3 sequence reads: CASSPRQGTTNEKLFF. In nucleotides, the CDR3 is TGTGCCAGTAGTCCACGACAGGGGACAACTAATGAAAAACTGTTTTTT. Full variable domain (missing parts from reference TRBV19 and TRBJ1-4): DGGITQSPKYLFRKEGQNVTLSCEQNLNHDAMYWYRQDPGQGLRLIYYSQIVNDFQKGDIAEGYSVSREKKESFPLTVTSAQKNPTAFYLCASSPRQGTTNEKLFFGSGTQLSVL.

This clone was recorded once. The chain links TRBV19 to TRBJ2-1, with 10 bases that match TRBD1. The CDR3 runs 14 residues. The V and J ends lost 6 bases and 3 bases, in that order; junction bases with no gene match: 2. CDR1 and CDR2 (germline): LNHDA, SQIVND (reference sequence). The CDR3 sequence is CASSGTGDYNEQFF. CDR3 DNA sequence: TGTGCCAGTAGCGGGACAGGGGACTACAATGAGCAGTTCTTC. The whole variable domain, remainder taken from reference TRBV19 and TRBJ2-1, is DGGITQSPKYLFRKEGQNVTLSCEQNLNHDAMYWYRQDPGQGLRLIYYSQIVNDFQKGDIAEGYSVSREKKESFPLTVTSAQKNPTAFYLCASSGTGDYNEQFFGPGTRLTVL.

The rearrangement links TRBV7-9 to TRBJ2-2; D call uncertain. Looked up from germline, CDR1 is SEHNR and CDR2 is FQNEAQ (reference sequence). CDR3 length equals 15 residues. Trimming took off 2 bases at V and 0 bases at J, with 7 bases between the two ends. The CDR3 is CASSLSKANTGELFF. CDR3 nucleotides: TGTGCCAGCAGCTTATCCAAGGCGAACACCGGGGAGCTGTTTTTT.

The chain has TRBV2 and TRBJ2-3, with 9 bases identical to TRBD2. The trim removed 6 bases at V and 6 bases at J, leaving 10 bases unmatched. The germline gives CDR1 SNHLY, CDR2 FYNNEI. This CDR3 spans 15 amino acids. CDR3 nucleotide sequence: TGTGCCAGCAGATCTTATAGCGGGGGAGGGGATACGCAGTATTTT. It encodes CASRSYSGGGDTQYF.

The J gene is TRBJ1-2, the V gene TRBV5-1; 7 bases match TRBD1. Germline V gene data show CDR1 as SGHRS and CDR2 as YFSETQ. CDR3 length: 13 amino acids. Losses at the gene ends were 4 bases for V and 4 bases for J; bases not matched to a gene: 4. The CDR3 is CASSTGTAYGYTF. The CDR3 DNA reads as TGCGCCAGCAGCACCGGGACAGCCTATGGCTACACCTTC. Variable domain in full (rest from reference TRBV5-1 and TRBJ1-2): KAGVTQTPRYLIKTRGQQVTLSCSPISGHRSVSWYQQTPGQGLQFLFEYFSETQRNKGNFPGRFSGRQFSNSRSEMNVSTLELGDSALYLCASSTGTAYGYTFGSGTRLTVV.

This rearrangement joins TRBV6-6 to TRBJ2-3, with D tentatively TRBD1 or TRBD2 (7 bases each). Germline assignment: CDR1 MNHNY and CDR2 SVGAGI (reference sequence). This CDR3 contains 14 residues. The germline V and J ends were trimmed by 6 bases and 6 bases, with 16 bases remaining between them. In nucleotides, the CDR3 is TGTGCCAGCAGGATACAGGGGAGGGTTGATACGCAGTATTTT. Encoded protein: CASRIQGRVDTQYF.

This chain joins TRBV5-1 and TRBJ1-1; the D gene is possibly TRBD1 (5 bases). Germline CDR1 SGHRS, CDR2 YFSETQ. V gave up 0 bases and J gave up 1 base, with 13 bases separating them. The CDR3 contains 16 residues. CDR3 residues: CASSLDRFTGNTEAFF. The CDR3 DNA reads TGCGCCAGCAGCTTGGACCGATTTACAGGGAACACTGAAGCTTTCTTT.

The chain recombines TRBV5-8 with TRBJ2-1; D is unclear. With 6 bases removed from V and 4 bases from J, the gap between germline ends came to 8 bases. Germline loops: CDR1 SGHTS, CDR2 YDEGEE. This CDR3 region has 12 residues. The CDR3 loop is CASTPVYNEQFF. The CDR3 nucleotides read TGTGCCAGCACCCCGGTGTACAATGAGCAGTTCTTC.

This chain links TRBV10-3 with TRBJ2-5; 8 nucleotides agree with TRBD2. The germline V gene has CDR1 ENHRY and CDR2 SYGVKD. Trimming cost V 3 bases and J 1 base; bases outside gene matches: 4. There are 15 residues in the CDR3. The CDR3 region is CAISDLLAAQETQYF. The CDR3 DNA reads TGTGCCATCAGTGACCTACTAGCGGCCCAAGAGACCCAGTACTTC.

This rearrangement joins TRBV18 to TRBJ2-3, with 10 bases lining up with TRBD2. This CDR3 has 18 residues. With V trimmed by 2 bases and J by 0 bases, 8 bases remained unmatched. The germline V gene encodes CDR1 KGHSH and CDR2 LQKENI. The DNA for the CDR3 is TGTGCCAGCTCACCAAAGCGGGGGGGAATCTCTAGCACAGATACGCAGTATTTT. Protein product: CASSPKRGGISSTDTQYF.

This sequence joins TRBV5-1 and TRBJ1-1, with a tentative D call TRBD1 (5 bases). CDR1 and CDR2 from the germline V gene are SGHRS and YFSETQ. The CDR3 totals 18 residues. V lost 0 bases and J lost 3, with 21 bases in between. This chain's CDR3 is CASSLDPGRKTGDTEAFF. DNA for the CDR3: TGCGCCAGCAGCTTGGACCCGGGACGAAAAACGGGGGACACTGAAGCTTTCTTT.

This chain links TRBV6-1 with TRBJ1-5, with D perhaps TRBD1 (6 bases). Germline V gene sequence: CDR1 MNHNS, CDR2 SASEGT. V lost 4 bases, J lost 3 bases, and 10 bases lay in between. The CDR3 length is 14 residues. Here the CDR3 DNA reads TGTGCCAGCAGTGCAGGGGTCTCCAATCAGCCCCAGCATTTT. Amino acids: CASSAGVSNQPQHF.

The J gene is TRBJ2-7, the V gene TRBV20-1, with D uncertain. The CDR3 has 11 amino acids. The germline V and J ends were trimmed by 1 base and 4 bases, with 5 bases remaining between them. Germline CDR1 reads DFQATT; CDR2 reads SNEGSKA (reference sequence). CDR3 nucleotides: TGCAGTGCTAGAGCGGATTACGAGCAGTACTTC. Its protein is CSARADYEQYF.

This sequence joins TRBV15 and TRBJ1-3; no clear D gene. The CDR3 runs 16 residues. V was trimmed by 0 bases and J by 0 bases, leaving 9 bases between them. Germline V CDR1 and CDR2: LNHNV, YYDKDF (reference sequence). CDR3 bases: TGTGCCACCAGCAGAGAGAGTAGGGTCTCTGGAAACACCATATATTTT. Its protein is CATSRESRVSGNTIYF.

The chain links TRBV15 to TRBJ2-7; 7 bases map to TRBD1. CDR3 length: 14 amino acids. Germline CDR1 is LNHNV and CDR2 is YYDKDF (reference sequence). Trimming removed 0 bases from V and 7 bases from J; junction bases left unmatched: 6. The CDR3 sequence is CATSRDLGTAEQYF. CDR3 DNA: TGTGCCACCAGCAGAGATCTTGGGACAGCTGAGCAGTACTTC.

The chain is built from TRBV7-9 and TRBJ2-2; 7 bases agree with TRBD1. The germline V gene has CDR1 SEHNR and CDR2 FQNEAQ (reference sequence). J lost 4 bases, V lost 4 bases, and 12 bases had no gene match. This CDR3 spans 17 amino acids. The CDR3 loop reads CASSSAGGMIGTGELFF. CDR3 nucleotides: TGTGCCAGCAGCTCGGCAGGGGGAATGATAGGCACCGGGGAGCTGTTTTTT.

Only a few counts were recorded for this clone. The chain uses TRBV4-1 and TRBJ1-5; tentatively, D is TRBD1 (6 bases). Germline V gives CDR1 MGHRA, CDR2 YSYEKL. The CDR3 sequence is 13 residues long. Trimming shortened V by 5 bases and J by 5 bases, and 10 bases separated the two germline ends. CDR3 nucleotide sequence: TGCGCCAGCAGCTATGACAGGTATCAGCCCCAGCATTTT. This translates into CASSYDRYQPQHF.

The chain links TRBV27 to TRBJ1-1; D remains unclear. The germline V gene has CDR1 MNHEY and CDR2 SMNVEV (reference sequence). The CDR3 is made up of 13 amino acids. V was shortened by 5 bases and J by 1 base, with 8 bases between the two germline ends. In DNA, the CDR3 is TGTGCCAGCAGTCCAAGACCGAACACTGAAGCTTTCTTT. Its translation: CASSPRPNTEAFF.

DNA for the CDR3: TGTGCCAGCAGCCCCCCCGGCGGGTCCAGCTACAATGAGCAGTTCTTC. As protein: CASSPPGGSSYNEQFF. The genes are TRBV9 and TRBJ2-1, with a tentative D call TRBD2 (5 bases). The germline V gene encodes CDR1 SGDLS and CDR2 YYNGEE. Trimming removed 4 bases at V and 3 bases at J, with 17 bases between. This CDR3 is 16 amino acids long.